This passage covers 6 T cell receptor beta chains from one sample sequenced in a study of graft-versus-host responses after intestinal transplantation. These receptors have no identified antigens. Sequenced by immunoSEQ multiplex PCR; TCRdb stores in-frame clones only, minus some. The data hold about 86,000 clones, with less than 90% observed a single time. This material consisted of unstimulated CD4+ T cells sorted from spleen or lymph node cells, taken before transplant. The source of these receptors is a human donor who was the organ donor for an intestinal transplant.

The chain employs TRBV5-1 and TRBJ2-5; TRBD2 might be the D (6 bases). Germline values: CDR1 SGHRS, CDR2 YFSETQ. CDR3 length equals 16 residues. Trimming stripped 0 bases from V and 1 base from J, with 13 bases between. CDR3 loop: CASSLGLVPFQETQYF. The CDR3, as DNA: TGCGCCAGCAGCTTGGGACTAGTCCCATTCCAAGAGACCCAGTACTTC.

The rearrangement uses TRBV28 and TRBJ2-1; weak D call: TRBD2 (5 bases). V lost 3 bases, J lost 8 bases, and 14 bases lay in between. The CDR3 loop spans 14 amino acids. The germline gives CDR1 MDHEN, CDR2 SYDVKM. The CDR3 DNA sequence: TGTGCCAGCAGTTTGACCCCATCGCGGGATGAGCAGTTCTTC. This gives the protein CASSLTPSRDEQFF.

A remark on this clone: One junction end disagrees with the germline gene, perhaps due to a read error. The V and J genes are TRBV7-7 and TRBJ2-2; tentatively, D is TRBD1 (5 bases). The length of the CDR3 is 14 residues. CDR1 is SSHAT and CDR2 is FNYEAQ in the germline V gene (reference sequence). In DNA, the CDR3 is TGTGCTAGCAGTCCTGGACAGAACACCGGGGAGCTGTTTTTT. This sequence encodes CASSPGQNTGELFF.

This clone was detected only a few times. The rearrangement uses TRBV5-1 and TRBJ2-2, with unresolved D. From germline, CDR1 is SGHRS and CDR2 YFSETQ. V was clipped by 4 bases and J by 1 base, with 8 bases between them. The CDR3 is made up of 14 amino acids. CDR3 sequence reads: CASSRRMNTGELFF. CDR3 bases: TGCGCCAGCAGCCGGCGGATGAACACCGGGGAGCTGTTTTTT.

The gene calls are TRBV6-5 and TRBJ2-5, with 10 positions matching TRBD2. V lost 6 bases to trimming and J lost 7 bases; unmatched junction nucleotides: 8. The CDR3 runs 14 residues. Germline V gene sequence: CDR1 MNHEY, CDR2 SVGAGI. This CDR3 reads CASSSGTSVRTQYF. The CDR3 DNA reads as TGTGCCAGCAGCTCCGGGACTAGCGTGCGGACCCAGTACTTC.

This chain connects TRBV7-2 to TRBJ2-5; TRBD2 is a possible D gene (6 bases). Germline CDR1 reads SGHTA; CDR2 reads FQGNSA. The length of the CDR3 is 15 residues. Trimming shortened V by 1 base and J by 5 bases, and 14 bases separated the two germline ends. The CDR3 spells CASSLDAGRAETQYF. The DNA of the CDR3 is TGTGCCAGCAGCTTAGATGCGGGGCGGGCGGAGACCCAGTACTTC. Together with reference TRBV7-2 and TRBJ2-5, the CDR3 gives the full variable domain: GAGVSQSPSNKVTEKGKDVELRCDPISGHTALYWYRQSLGQGLEFLIYFQGNSAPDKSGLPSDRFSAERTGGSVSTLTIQRTQQEDSAVYLCASSLDAGRAETQYFGPGTRLLVL.